This T cell receptor (beta chain) was captured by sequencing in a study of cytomegalovirus exposure and HLA in healthy donors. Study-level information: Genetic ancestry analysis placed over 65% of the roughly 400 donors that were genotyped in the Caucasian-associated cluster. General study results and limits: A later analysis reportedly found fewer N-insertions in an Asian-associated ancestry cluster than the roughly 670-donor mean. Researchers catalogued around 150 TCR beta chains as cytomegalovirus-associated.

Unrecorded immune exposure was likely among donors, who were nominally healthy when sampled. Turning to this clone: Its antigen is unidentified.

Germline V gives CDR1 LNHNV, CDR2 YYDKDF (reference sequence). J gave up 7 bases and V 0 bases, and 9 bases lay outside the gene matches. The CDR3 is made up of 17 amino acids. Vbeta (60) and Jbeta (13) primers were used in the PCR. The repertoire was sequenced with immunoSEQ multiplex PCR; TCRdb's copy has only in-frame clones and lacks some. The sample contains about 120,000 clones, more than 65% of which appear only once. This receptor was identified in a man in his forties or fifties in good health and CMV-seropositive. V gene TRBV15 combines with J gene TRBJ2-1; TRBD2 matches 10 bases. Sequencing was carried out using PBMCs. The CDR3 sequence: CATSRDRAPAGGNEQFF. The DNA for the CDR3 is TGTGCCACCAGCAGAGATCGTGCCCCAGCGGGGGGGAATGAGCAGTTCTTC.